The 19 T cell receptor beta chains below all came from one sample that was sequenced in a study of blood T cells in healthy people across ages. Primed by a sample-barcoded 5' primer and a J-beta primer mix, a second PCR proceeded for roughly 7 to 12 cycles. TCRdb ran MiXCR on the 5' RACE reads and lists one entry per CDR3 protein. Of some 1.7 million distinct CDR3 sequences in the sample, 28% are singletons; the top ten hold around 7.7%. Specimen: blood. The receptors were sampled from a woman aged 25 to 39 in good health.

This chain connects TRBV5-5 to TRBJ2-3; no definite D call. Germline V CDR1 and CDR2: SGHKS, YYEKEE (reference sequence). The CDR3 covers 13 residues. V was clipped by 0 bases and J by 11 bases, with 13 bases between them. The CDR3 here is CASSLVGPVGQYF. CDR3 bases: TGTGCCAGCAGCTTGGTAGGACCGGTCGGGCAGTATTTT.

This clonotype came up a few times. At one end the junction does not follow the germline gene, possibly because of a read error. V gene TRBV6-5 combines with J gene TRBJ2-6; either TRBD1 or TRBD2 may supply D (5 bases each). The CDR3 sequence is 16 residues long. CDR1 MNHEY and CDR2 SVGAGI come from the germline V gene. The CDR3 here is CASRSTDSSGANVRTF. The CDR3 DNA reads TGTGCCAGCAGATCCACCGACAGCTCCGGGGCCAACGTCCGGACTTTC.

This clonotype was counted a few times. This chain links TRBV28 with TRBJ2-1; a weak D match, TRBD2 (7 bases). Per the germline V gene, CDR1 is MDHEN and CDR2 is SYDVKM. The CDR3 extends over 15 amino acids. The V and J ends lost 6 bases and 7 bases respectively, with 19 bases between them. In DNA, the CDR3 is TGTGCCAGCAGCCCGTCGGGGGGCGGTTCAAATGAGCAGTTCTTC. It encodes CASSPSGGGSNEQFF.

As concerns this clonotype: One junction end does not reproduce the germline sequence, and a read error may be involved. The rearrangement joins TRBV6-5 to TRBJ1-2, with a possible D match to TRBD1 (5 bases). The CDR3 contains 14 residues. Germline V CDR1 and CDR2: MNHEY, SVGAGI. CDR3 coding DNA: TGTGCCAGCAGTTACTCGGGCAGGGACTATGGCTGCACCTTC. This codes for CASSYSGRDYGCTF.

This clonotype was observed a handful of times. Its ends do not fully match the called genes, so a read error is possible. The CDR3 DNA is TGTGCCACCACCAGACCGGGGGGACAGGGGAGGACTGAAGCTTTCTTT. This translates into CATTRPGGQGRTEAFF. The chain recombines TRBV15 with TRBJ1-1; 10 positions agree with TRBD1. Germline V gives CDR1 LNHNV, CDR2 YYDKDF (reference sequence). The CDR3 sequence is 16 residues long.

This clonotype was picked up a small number of times. The CDR3 DNA reads TGTGCCAGCAGTAACAGGGTCGGCGAAAAACTGTTTTTT. Protein sequence: CASSNRVGEKLFF. This chain joins TRBV27 and TRBJ1-4, with TRBD1 as a possible D gene (6 bases). V was clipped by 5 bases and J by 8 bases, with 12 bases between them. The CDR3 is 13 amino acids. Germline values: CDR1 MNHEY, CDR2 SMNVEV (reference sequence).

The rearrangement joins TRBV20-1 to TRBJ2-7, with D possibly TRBD1 on 6 matching bases. Germline V gene sequence: CDR1 DFQATT, CDR2 SNEGSKA (reference sequence). The CDR3 extends over 12 amino acids. Deletions cut 4 bases from V and 3 bases from J, with 10 bases between. The CDR3 coding sequence is TGCAGTGCTACAGGGGATGGCTACGAGCAGTACTTC. This translates into CSATGDGYEQYF.

The V and J genes are TRBV28 and TRBJ1-2; D might be TRBD1 (5 bases). V was shortened by 8 bases and J by 7 bases, with 17 bases between the two germline ends. Germline V gene lookup returns CDR1 MDHEN and CDR2 SYDVKM. This CDR3 has 13 amino acids. The CDR3 reads CASWTLDSRGYTF. In DNA form, the CDR3 reads TGTGCCAGCTGGACACTCGATAGCCGTGGCTACACCTTC.

The CDR3, as DNA: TGTGCCAGCAGCCAAGGGGGTTGGGAGCAGTACTTC. It encodes CASSQGGWEQYF. The chain links TRBV3-1 to TRBJ2-5, with D maybe TRBD2 (5 bases). V lost 1 base to trimming and J lost 11 bases, with 11 bases between them. CDR3 length: 12 amino acids. Germline-derived CDR1 and CDR2 are LGHDT and YNNKEL (reference sequence).

The V gene is TRBV4-1, the J gene TRBJ1-6; D is ambiguous. Germline V CDR1 and CDR2: MGHRA, YSYEKL. The CDR3 covers 17 residues. V lost 1 base and J 8 bases, leaving 18 bases between the germline ends. In DNA, the CDR3 is TGCGCCAGCAGCCAAGGAGATCTCGAGACTTTTGATTCACCCCTCCACTTT. Translation gives CASSQGDLETFDSPLHF.

V is TRBV6-4 and J is TRBJ2-1, with D tentatively TRBD1 or TRBD2 (5 bases each). This CDR3 comprises 14 residues. Germline loops: CDR1 MRHNA, CDR2 SNTAGT. V lost 5 bases and J lost 4, with 12 bases in between. DNA for the CDR3: TGTGCCAGCAGTCTCGGGGCCGCGTACAATGAGCAGTTCTTC. It codes for CASSLGAAYNEQFF.

In this sample, this clonotype turned up many times. As DNA, the CDR3 is TGCGCCAGCAGCTTGGAGGCAGCCTACAATGAGCAGTTCTTC. This sequence encodes CASSLEAAYNEQFF. V gene TRBV5-1 combines with J gene TRBJ2-1; D unresolved. The length of the CDR3 is 14 residues. The germline gives CDR1 SGHRS, CDR2 YFSETQ. The V end lost 0 bases, the J end lost 2 bases, and 6 bases lay between the germline ends. Full variable domain (rest looked up from reference TRBV5-1 and TRBJ2-1): KAGVTQTPRYLIKTRGQQVTLSCSPISGHRSVSWYQQTPGQGLQFLFEYFSETQRNKGNFPGRFSGRQFSNSRSEMNVSTLELGDSALYLCASSLEAAYNEQFFGPGTRLTVL.

This clonotype came up a few times. V usage is TRBV4-3 and J usage is TRBJ1-2; D might be TRBD1 (5 bases). The V end was cut by 0 bases, the J end by 1 base, with 9 bases between. The CDR3 runs 15 residues. The germline V gene has CDR1 LGHNA and CDR2 YSLEER. CDR3 amino acids: CASSQDRGINYGYTF. CDR3 DNA sequence: TGCGCCAGCAGCCAAGATAGGGGAATTAACTATGGCTACACCTTC.

This clonotype was counted between two and nine times. This sequence joins TRBV14 and TRBJ2-1; 10 bases map to TRBD2. CDR1 SGHDN and CDR2 FVKESK come from the germline V gene. V lost 8 bases and J lost 2; bases outside the gene matches: 6. The CDR3 is 15 residues long. The CDR3 DNA reads as TGTGCCAGCGGCCGGACTAGCGGAACCTACAATGAGCAGTTCTTC. Protein: CASGRTSGTYNEQFF.

This clonotype showed up just a few times. V and J are TRBV29-1 and TRBJ2-7, with D possibly matching TRBD1 (6 bases). The CDR3 loop spans 15 amino acids. Trimming left V 5 bases short and J 0 bases short, with 17 bases between. The germline V gene has CDR1 SQVTM and CDR2 ANQGSEA. Here the CDR3 reads CSVQKTGTSSYEQYF. DNA of the CDR3: TGCAGCGTTCAAAAGACCGGGACATCCTCCTACGAGCAGTACTTC.

This clonotype showed up just a few times. The J gene is TRBJ2-2, the V gene TRBV9; 9 nucleotides match TRBD1. V trimming: 2 bases; J trimming: 3 bases; junction bases outside the gene matches: 8. The CDR3 is made up of 17 amino acids. Germline loops: CDR1 SGDLS, CDR2 YYNGEE. Here the CDR3 DNA reads TGTGCCAGCAGCGTTGGGGAACAGGGGGCGGACACCGGGGAGCTGTTTTTT. As protein: CASSVGEQGADTGELFF.

This clonotype has more than one count but fewer than ten. V and J are TRBV18 and TRBJ1-4; D gene unclear. This CDR3 contains 15 residues. Looked up from germline, CDR1 is KGHSH and CDR2 is LQKENI. Trimming took 2 bases from V and 3 from J, leaving 10 bases between them. The CDR3 reads CASSPLREPNEKLFF. Written as DNA, the CDR3 is TGTGCCAGCTCACCATTGAGAGAACCTAATGAAAAACTGTTTTTT.

The chain joins TRBV28 to TRBJ1-1; D remains unclear. CDR1 and CDR2 (germline): MDHEN, SYDVKM. V lost 10 bases and J lost 0, with 12 bases in between. The CDR3 spans 13 residues. In DNA form, the CDR3 reads TGTGCCATCAAGGGCACCATGAACACTGAAGCTTTCTTT. It encodes CAIKGTMNTEAFF.

This clonotype was counted only a few times. The chain uses TRBV2 and TRBJ2-4, with D perhaps being TRBD1 or TRBD2 (6 bases each). V lost 3 bases, J lost 10 bases, and 25 bases lay in between. The CDR3 runs to 17 residues. Germline values: CDR1 SNHLY, CDR2 FYNNEI. CDR3 DNA sequence: TGTGCCAGCAGTGATGGGCTGGGGGGACAACAGCCCCAGATTCAGTACTTC. It encodes CASSDGLGGQQPQIQYF. The full variable domain, with the rest looked up from reference TRBV2 and TRBJ2-4, is EPEVTQTPSHQVTQMGQEVILRCVPISNHLYFYWYRQILGQKVEFLVSFYNNEISEKSEIFDDQFSVERPDGSNFTLKIRSTKLEDSAMYFCASSDGLGGQQPQIQYFGAGTRLSVL.